In its sample, the clone carrying this T cell receptor (beta chain) was seen many times. What it binds is not known. The record originates from a study of breast tumors, draining lymph nodes, adjacent tissues. The study, taken as a whole, reports: Data fit most tumor T cells coming from lymph node, expanding in tumor. Luminal-like breast cancer showed significantly greater tumor-nontumor repertoire similarity than basal-like breast cancer did.

Samples came from axillary lymph nodes draining the breast cancer. TCRdb ran MiXCR on the multiplex PCR reads and lists one entry per CDR3 protein. This table has some 200,000 distinct CDR3 sequences, roughly 31% appearing once. The TCR sequence derives from a female donor with breast cancer. Some clones in this sample may be carry-over from other donors' samples. The sample comprised axillary lymph node tissue.

CDR3 sequence (DNA): TGTGCCACTCAGGGGCCGAACTATGGCTACACCTTC. Translated, it gives CATQGPNYGYTF. The chain has TRBV5-4 and TRBJ1-2, with D possibly matching TRBD1 (6 bases). The V and J ends lost 9 bases and 2 bases respectively, with 11 bases between them. The germline V gene encodes CDR1 SGHNT and CDR2 YYREEE (reference sequence). There are 12 residues in the CDR3.